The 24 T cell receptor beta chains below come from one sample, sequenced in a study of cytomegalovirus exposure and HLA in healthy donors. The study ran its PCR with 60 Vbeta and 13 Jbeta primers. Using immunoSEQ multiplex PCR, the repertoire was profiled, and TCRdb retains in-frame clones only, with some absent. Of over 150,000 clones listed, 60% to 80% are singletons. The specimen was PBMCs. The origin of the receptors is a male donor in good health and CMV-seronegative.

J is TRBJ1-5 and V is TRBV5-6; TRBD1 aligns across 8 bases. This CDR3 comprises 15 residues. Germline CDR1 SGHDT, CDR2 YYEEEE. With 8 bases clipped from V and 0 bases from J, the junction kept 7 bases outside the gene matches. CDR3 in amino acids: CARRDRFYSNQPQHF. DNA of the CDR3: TGTGCCAGGAGGGACAGGTTTTATAGCAATCAGCCCCAGCATTTT.

CDR3 nucleotide sequence: TGTGCCAGCAGCTTGGGACGGCAGGGTGTGAGGAACACTGAAGCTTTCTTT. Translating it yields CASSLGRQGVRNTEAFF. The chain recombines TRBV5-6 with TRBJ1-1, with D maybe TRBD1 (5 bases). CDR3 size: 17 residues. The germline V gene has CDR1 SGHDT and CDR2 YYEEEE. Trimming took 0 bases from V and 1 from J, leaving 16 bases between them.

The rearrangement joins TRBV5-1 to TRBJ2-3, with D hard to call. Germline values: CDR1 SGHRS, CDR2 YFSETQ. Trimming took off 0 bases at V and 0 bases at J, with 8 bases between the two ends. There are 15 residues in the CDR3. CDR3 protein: CASSLAGSSTDTQYF. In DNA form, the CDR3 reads TGCGCCAGCAGCTTGGCAGGATCTAGCACAGATACGCAGTATTTT.

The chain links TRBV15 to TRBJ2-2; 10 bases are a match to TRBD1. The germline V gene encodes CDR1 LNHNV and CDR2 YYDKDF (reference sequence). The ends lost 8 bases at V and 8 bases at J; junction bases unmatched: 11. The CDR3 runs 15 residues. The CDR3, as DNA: TGTGCCACCCAAAGGGACAGGGGCCCCCGGGGGGAGCTGTTTTTT. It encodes CATQRDRGPRGELFF.

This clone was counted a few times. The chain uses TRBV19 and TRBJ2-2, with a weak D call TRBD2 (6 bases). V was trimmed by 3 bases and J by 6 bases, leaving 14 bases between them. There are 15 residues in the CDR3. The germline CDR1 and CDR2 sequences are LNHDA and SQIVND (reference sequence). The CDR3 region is CASSIGGYLAGELFF. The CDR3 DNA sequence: TGTGCCAGTAGTATCGGAGGGTATTTGGCCGGGGAGCTGTTTTTT. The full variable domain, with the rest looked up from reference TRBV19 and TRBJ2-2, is DGGITQSPKYLFRKEGQNVTLSCEQNLNHDAMYWYRQDPGQGLRLIYYSQIVNDFQKGDIAEGYSVSREKKESFPLTVTSAQKNPTAFYLCASSIGGYLAGELFFGEGSRLTVL.

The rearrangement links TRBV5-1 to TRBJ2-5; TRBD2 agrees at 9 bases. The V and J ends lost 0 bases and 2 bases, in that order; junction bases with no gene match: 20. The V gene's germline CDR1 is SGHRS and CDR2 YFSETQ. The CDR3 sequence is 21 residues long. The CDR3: CASSLAGPSGSGRLGQETQYF. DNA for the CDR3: TGCGCCAGCAGCTTGGCCGGGCCATCGGGTAGCGGGAGACTGGGGCAAGAGACCCAGTACTTC.

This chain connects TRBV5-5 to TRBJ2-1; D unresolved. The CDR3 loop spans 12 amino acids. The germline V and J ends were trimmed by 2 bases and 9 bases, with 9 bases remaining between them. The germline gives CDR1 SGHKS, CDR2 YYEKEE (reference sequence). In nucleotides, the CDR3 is TGTGCCAGCAGCTTTCGCCCGGGTGAGCAGTTCTTC. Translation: CASSFRPGEQFF.

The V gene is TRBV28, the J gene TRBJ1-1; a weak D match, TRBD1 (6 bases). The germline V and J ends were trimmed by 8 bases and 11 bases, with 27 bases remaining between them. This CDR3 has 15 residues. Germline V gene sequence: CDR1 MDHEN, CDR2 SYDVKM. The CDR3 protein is CASVPPGTSNREAFF. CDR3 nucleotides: TGTGCCAGCGTTCCCCCCGGGACAAGTAACAGGGAGGCTTTCTTT.

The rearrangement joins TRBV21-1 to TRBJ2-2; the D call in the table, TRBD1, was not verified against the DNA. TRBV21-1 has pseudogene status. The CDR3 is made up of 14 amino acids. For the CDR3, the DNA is TGTGCCAGCAGCAAAGAGAGGGGGCTCGGGGAGCTGTTTTTT. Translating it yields CASSKERGLGELFF.

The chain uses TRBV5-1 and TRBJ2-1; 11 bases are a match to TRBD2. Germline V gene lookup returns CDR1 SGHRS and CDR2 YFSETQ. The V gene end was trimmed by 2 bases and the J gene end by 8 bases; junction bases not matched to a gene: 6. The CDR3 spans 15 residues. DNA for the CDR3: TGCGCCAGCAGCTTTTTAGCGGGAGGGCTCGATGAGCAGTTCTTC. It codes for CASSFLAGGLDEQFF.

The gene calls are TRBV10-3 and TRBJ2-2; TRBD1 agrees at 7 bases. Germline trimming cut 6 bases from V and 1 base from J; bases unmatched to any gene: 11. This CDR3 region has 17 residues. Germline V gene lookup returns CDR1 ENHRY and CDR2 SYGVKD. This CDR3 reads CAIRDVLGDRNTGELFF. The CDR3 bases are TGTGCCATCAGGGATGTTCTTGGGGACAGGAACACCGGGGAGCTGTTTTTT.

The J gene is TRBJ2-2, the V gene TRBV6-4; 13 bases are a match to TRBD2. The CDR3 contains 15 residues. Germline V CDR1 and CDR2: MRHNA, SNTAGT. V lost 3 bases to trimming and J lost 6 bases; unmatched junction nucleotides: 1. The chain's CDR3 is CASSELAGGPGELFF. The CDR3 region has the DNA TGTGCCAGCAGTGAACTAGCGGGAGGGCCCGGGGAGCTGTTTTTT.

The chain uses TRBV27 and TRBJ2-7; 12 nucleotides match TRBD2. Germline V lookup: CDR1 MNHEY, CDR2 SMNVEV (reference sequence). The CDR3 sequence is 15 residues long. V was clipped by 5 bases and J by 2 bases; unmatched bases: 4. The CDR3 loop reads CASSALAGGTYEQYF. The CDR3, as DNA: TGTGCCAGCAGTGCACTAGCGGGAGGTACCTACGAGCAGTACTTC.

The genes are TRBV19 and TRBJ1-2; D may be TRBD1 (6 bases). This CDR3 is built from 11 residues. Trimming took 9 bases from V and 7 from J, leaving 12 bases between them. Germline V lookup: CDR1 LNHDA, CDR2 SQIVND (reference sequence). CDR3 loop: CASSQGPGYTF. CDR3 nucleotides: TGTGCCAGCTCTCAGGGGCCTGGCTACACCTTC.

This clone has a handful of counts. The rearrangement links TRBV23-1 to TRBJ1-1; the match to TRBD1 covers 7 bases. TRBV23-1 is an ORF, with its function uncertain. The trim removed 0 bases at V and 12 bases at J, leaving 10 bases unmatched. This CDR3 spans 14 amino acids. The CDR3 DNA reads TGCGCCAGCAGTCAATCGGGGGTAGGGGGCCCGTCTTTCTTT. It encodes CASSQSGVGGPSFF.

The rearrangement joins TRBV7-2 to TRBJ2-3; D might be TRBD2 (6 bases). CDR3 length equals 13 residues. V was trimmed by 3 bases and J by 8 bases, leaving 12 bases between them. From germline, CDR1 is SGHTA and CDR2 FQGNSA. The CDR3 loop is CASSLFGGGTQYF. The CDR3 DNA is TGTGCCAGCAGCTTGTTTGGGGGAGGTACGCAGTATTTT.

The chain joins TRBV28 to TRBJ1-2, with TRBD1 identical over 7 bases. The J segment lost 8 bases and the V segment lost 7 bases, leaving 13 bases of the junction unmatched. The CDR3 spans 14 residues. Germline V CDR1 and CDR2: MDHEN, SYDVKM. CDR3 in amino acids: CASTTPGTVSGYTF. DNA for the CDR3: TGTGCCAGCACTACCCCCGGGACAGTGTCCGGCTACACCTTC.

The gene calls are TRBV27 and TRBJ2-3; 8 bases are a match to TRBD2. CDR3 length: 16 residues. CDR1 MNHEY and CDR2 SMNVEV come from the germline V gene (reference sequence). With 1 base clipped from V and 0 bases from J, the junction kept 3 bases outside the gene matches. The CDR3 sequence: CASSLFSGASTDTQYF. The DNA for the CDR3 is TGTGCCAGCAGTTTATTTAGCGGGGCTAGCACAGATACGCAGTATTTT.

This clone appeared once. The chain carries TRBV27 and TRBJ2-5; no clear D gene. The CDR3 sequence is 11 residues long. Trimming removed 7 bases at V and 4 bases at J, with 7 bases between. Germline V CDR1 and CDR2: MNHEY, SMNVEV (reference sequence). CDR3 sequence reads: CASISPETQYF. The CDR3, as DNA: TGTGCCAGCATTAGCCCAGAGACCCAGTACTTC.

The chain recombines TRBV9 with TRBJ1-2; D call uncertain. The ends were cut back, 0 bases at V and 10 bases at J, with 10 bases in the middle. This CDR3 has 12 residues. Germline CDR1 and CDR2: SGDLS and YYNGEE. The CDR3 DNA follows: TGTGCCAGCAGCGTAGGGGAGGGTGCCTACACCTTC. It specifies CASSVGEGAYTF. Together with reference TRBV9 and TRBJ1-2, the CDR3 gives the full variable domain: DSGVTQTPKHLITATGQRVTLRCSPRSGDLSVYWYQQSLDQGLQFLIQYYNGEERAKGNILERFSAQQFPDLHSELNLSSLELGDSALYFCASSVGEGAYTFGSGTRLTVV.

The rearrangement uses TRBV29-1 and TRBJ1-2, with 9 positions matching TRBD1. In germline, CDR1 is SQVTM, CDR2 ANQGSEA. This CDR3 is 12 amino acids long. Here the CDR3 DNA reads TGCACCACGGACAGGGGAGACTATGGCTACACCTTC. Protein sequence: CTTDRGDYGYTF.

The CDR3 reads CASSIGREAYNEQFF. The CDR3 coding sequence is TGTGCCAGTAGTATCGGGAGGGAGGCGTATAATGAGCAGTTCTTC. The rearrangement links TRBV19 to TRBJ2-1; 8 bases match TRBD2. Trimming took 3 bases from V and 7 from J; bases not matched to a gene: 8. There are 15 residues in the CDR3. CDR1 LNHDA and CDR2 SQIVND come from the germline V gene (reference sequence).

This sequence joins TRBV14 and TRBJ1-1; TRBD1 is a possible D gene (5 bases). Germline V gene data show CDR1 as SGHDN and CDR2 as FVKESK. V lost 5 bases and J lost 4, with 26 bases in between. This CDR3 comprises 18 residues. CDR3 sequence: CASSESKGKVQMVTEAFF. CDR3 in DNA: TGTGCCAGCAGCGAAAGTAAGGGGAAGGTTCAAATGGTCACTGAAGCTTTCTTT.

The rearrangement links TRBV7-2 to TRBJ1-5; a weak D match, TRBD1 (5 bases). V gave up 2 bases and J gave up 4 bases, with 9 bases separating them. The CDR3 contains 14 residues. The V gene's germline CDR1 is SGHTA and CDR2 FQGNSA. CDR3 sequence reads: CASSLRQTNQPQHF. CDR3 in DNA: TGTGCCAGCAGCTTAAGACAGACGAATCAGCCCCAGCATTTT.